The 31 T cell receptor beta chains given below trace back to one sample, sequenced in a study of post-analysis software for immune sequencing data. Overall study findings and caveats: Patients showed TRBV5-6, TRBV5-1 and TRBV20-1 among five TRBV segments more frequent than in controls.

Unique molecular identifiers were present in the TCR beta cDNA libraries. TCRdb passed the PCR reads through MiXCR, listing each CDR3 protein once. In the table there are about 770,000 distinct CDR3 sequences, around 45% of which are singletons. The antigens for these receptors are not known. Specimen: blood. All receptors derive from a girl between 10 and 17 years old with multiple sclerosis.

The J gene is TRBJ1-1, the V gene TRBV5-5; 7 positions agree with TRBD1. The germline V gene has CDR1 SGHKS and CDR2 YYEKEE (reference sequence). V lost 4 bases and J lost 1; bases outside the gene matches: 10. The CDR3 extends over 16 amino acids. Here the CDR3 DNA reads TGTGCCAGCAGCACTGGGACAGTCGGGGCGAACACTGAAGCTTTCTTT. The encoded protein is CASSTGTVGANTEAFF. Drawing the rest from reference TRBV5-5 and TRBJ1-1, the complete variable domain is DAGVTQSPTHLIKTRGQQVTLRCSPISGHKSVSWYQQVLGQGPQFIFQYYEKEERGRGNFPDRFSARQFPNYSSELNVNALLLGDSALYLCASSTGTVGANTEAFFGQGTRLTVV.

This clonotype occurred a few times. This sequence joins TRBV15 and TRBJ2-1; 12 bases are shared with TRBD2. The CDR3 runs to 17 residues. Per germline, CDR1 LNHNV and CDR2 YYDKDF (reference sequence). Germline trimming cut 2 bases from V and 5 bases from J; bases unmatched to any gene: 7. The CDR3 sequence is CATSRTTLAGGNNEQFF. The DNA of the CDR3 is TGTGCCACCAGCAGAACTACACTAGCGGGAGGAAACAATGAGCAGTTCTTC.

The chain uses TRBV11-2 and TRBJ1-5; D is unclear. V dropped 2 bases and J dropped 6 bases, with 11 bases sitting between them. The V gene's germline CDR1 is SGHAT and CDR2 FQNNGV. This CDR3 contains 14 residues. In DNA form, the CDR3 reads TGTGCCAGCAGCTTAATGGGGATGGCTCAGCCCCAGCATTTT. It specifies CASSLMGMAQPQHF.

This clonotype was observed a handful of times. CDR3 sequence: CATSDADASSYNEQFF. As DNA, the CDR3 is TGTGCCACCAGTGATGCGGACGCGAGCTCCTACAATGAGCAGTTCTTC. The chain couples TRBV24-1 to TRBJ2-1, with D hard to call. The germline CDR1 and CDR2 sequences are KGHDR and SFDVKD. V was cut by 3 bases and J by 0 bases, with 11 bases left in between. This CDR3 is built from 16 residues.

This chain uses TRBV27 with TRBJ2-1, with 9 bases aligning to TRBD2. Germline V gives CDR1 MNHEY, CDR2 SMNVEV (reference sequence). The junction had 6 bases not matched to a gene; V was cut back by 0 bases and J by 9 bases. The CDR3 spans 15 residues. In nucleotides, the CDR3 is TGTGCCAGCAGTTTATCACCAGCGGGAGGCCTTGAGCAGTTCTTC. Protein product: CASSLSPAGGLEQFF.

The chain is built from TRBV6-5 and TRBJ2-4; TRBD2 aligns across 7 bases. The J call may be incorrect, as the DNA end agrees better with TRBJ2-7. The CDR3 is 16 residues long. The V gene's germline CDR1 is MNHEY and CDR2 SVGAGI. As DNA, the CDR3 is TGTGCCAGCAGTTACTCGTGGCGGGAGATTCAGTACGAGCAGTACTTC. It specifies CASSYSWREIQYEQYF.

This clonotype appeared a single time. CDR3 region: CASSHRPQSSYNEQFF. CDR3 DNA: TGTGCCAGCAGTCACAGGCCTCAGAGCTCCTACAATGAGCAGTTCTTC. The chain uses TRBV12-3 or TRBV12-4 and TRBJ2-1; possibly TRBD1 for D (5 bases). The CDR3 spans 16 residues. Trimming left V 5 bases short and J 0 bases short, with 14 bases between.

With respect to this clonotype: Germline is not matched at one junction end, which may reflect a read error. CDR3 in DNA: TGCAGCGTCGACGGACTAGCGGGTGACAATGGGCAGTTCTTC. Its translation: CSVDGLAGDNGQFF. V is TRBV29-1 and J is TRBJ2-1; 11 nucleotides align to TRBD2. CDR1 and CDR2 (germline): SQVTM, ANQGSEA. CDR3 length: 14 residues.

This sequence joins TRBV5-1 and TRBJ1-1, with D perhaps matching TRBD1 (6 bases). This CDR3 is built from 17 residues. Between the trimmed V and J ends, which lost 4 bases and 2 bases, there was a span of 21 bases. Per germline, CDR1 SGHRS and CDR2 YFSETQ. The CDR3 nucleotides read TGCGCCAGCAGCCACCCAGGGGACGCAGCCTTAAACACTGAAGCTTTCTTT. It yields the protein CASSHPGDAALNTEAFF. The full variable domain, its missing parts supplied by reference TRBV5-1 and TRBJ1-1, is KAGVTQTPRYLIKTRGQQVTLSCSPISGHRSVSWYQQTPGQGLQFLFEYFSETQRNKGNFPGRFSGRQFSNSRSEMNVSTLELGDSALYLCASSHPGDAALNTEAFFGQGTRLTVV.

This clonotype was observed a handful of times. The chain links TRBV20-1 to TRBJ2-1; 9 positions match TRBD2. Looked up from germline, CDR1 is DFQATT and CDR2 is SNEGSKA (reference sequence). CDR3 length equals 14 residues. V dropped 4 bases and J dropped 3; count of bases not matched to a gene: 4. The CDR3 bases are TGCAGTGCTACCGGGACTAGCCTCTACAATGAGCAGTTCTTC. It is translated as CSATGTSLYNEQFF.

The genes are TRBV9 and TRBJ2-3; possibly TRBD1 for D (5 bases). V gave up 8 bases and J gave up 2 bases, with 18 bases separating them. The CDR3 contains 15 residues. In germline, CDR1 is SGDLS, CDR2 YYNGEE. CDR3 in DNA: TGTGCCAGTGGCCCCGGACACCCGGACACAGATACGCAGTATTTT. This translates into CASGPGHPDTDTQYF.

The genes are TRBV11-2 and TRBJ2-3; no clear D gene. Trimming left V 5 bases short and J 5 bases short, with 11 bases between. Looked up from germline, CDR1 is SGHAT and CDR2 is FQNNGV. The CDR3 contains 13 residues. The CDR3, as DNA: TGTGCCAGCAGCCGCGGCCAGTTAGATACGCAGTATTTT. This codes for CASSRGQLDTQYF.

This clonotype was seen only a few times. The chain uses TRBV27 and TRBJ2-3, with D unresolved. The CDR3 contains 14 residues. The V and J ends lost 4 bases and 2 bases respectively, with 10 bases between them. Germline CDR1 reads MNHEY; CDR2 reads SMNVEV (reference sequence). CDR3 loop: CASSSGSFTDTQYF. CDR3 coding DNA: TGTGCCAGCAGTTCCGGGTCCTTCACAGATACGCAGTATTTT.

The V call is TRBV28, the J call TRBJ2-3; D is unclear. The CDR3 extends over 13 amino acids. V lost 6 bases, J lost 0 bases, and 7 bases lay in between. Germline V CDR1 and CDR2: MDHEN, SYDVKM. This CDR3 is CASSAPSTDTQYF. The DNA of the CDR3 is TGTGCCAGCAGCGCACCTAGCACAGATACGCAGTATTTT.

Only a few counts were recorded for this clonotype. The chain joins TRBV20-1 to TRBJ2-3; TRBD2 is a possible D gene (5 bases). Germline V gene lookup returns CDR1 DFQATT and CDR2 SNEGSKA (reference sequence). V was cut by 3 bases and J by 0 bases, with 7 bases left in between. The CDR3 runs 13 residues. Written as DNA, the CDR3 is TGCAGTGCTAGTGGGGAGAGCACAGATACGCAGTATTTT. Translated, it gives CSASGESTDTQYF.

The rearrangement links TRBV2 to TRBJ2-7, with 10 bases fitting TRBD1. Losses at the gene ends were 6 bases for V and 2 bases for J; bases not matched to a gene: 10. CDR3 length: 16 amino acids. The germline gives CDR1 SNHLY, CDR2 FYNNEI. The DNA for the CDR3 is TGTGCCAGCAGCGCCCGTAGTGGGACAGGGGCCTACGAGCAGTACTTC. Amino acids: CASSARSGTGAYEQYF. The complete variable domain, with remaining parts taken from reference TRBV2 and TRBJ2-7, reads EPEVTQTPSHQVTQMGQEVILRCVPISNHLYFYWYRQILGQKVEFLVSFYNNEISEKSEIFDDQFSVERPDGSNFTLKIRSTKLEDSAMYFCASSARSGTGAYEQYFGPGTRLTVT.

The chain is built from TRBV9 and TRBJ2-1; 8 bases fit TRBD2. Trimming took 2 bases from V and 7 from J; bases not matched to a gene: 11. Looked up from germline, CDR1 is SGDLS and CDR2 is YYNGEE. The length of the CDR3 is 16 residues. DNA for the CDR3: TGTGCCAGCAGCGTTAGCGGGGAGATGATGGGGAATGAGCAGTTCTTC. Encoded protein: CASSVSGEMMGNEQFF.

This clonotype showed up just a few times. The gene calls are TRBV7-2 and TRBJ1-1; perhaps TRBD1 as D (5 bases). The CDR3 contains 14 residues. The germline V gene encodes CDR1 SGHTA and CDR2 FQGNSA. Trimming took 2 bases from V and 4 from J, leaving 11 bases between them. The CDR3 DNA reads as TGTGCCAGCAGCTTATTCTCTGGGGGCACTGAAGCTTTCTTT. As protein: CASSLFSGGTEAFF.

This clonotype was picked up a small number of times. The chain has TRBV15 and TRBJ2-1; D might be TRBD1 or TRBD2, each matching 5 bases. This CDR3 comprises 16 residues. V lost 1 base to trimming and J lost 2 bases, with 12 bases between them. Looked up from germline, CDR1 is LNHNV and CDR2 is YYDKDF (reference sequence). CDR3 in amino acids: CATSRGRVGTYNEQFF. In DNA, the CDR3 is TGTGCCACCAGCAGAGGCAGGGTCGGGACCTACAATGAGCAGTTCTTC.

This chain joins TRBV20-1 and TRBJ2-7, with 13 bases matching TRBD2. CDR3 length: 15 residues. Trimming took 3 bases from V and 5 from J; bases not matched to a gene: 7. Germline V gene data show CDR1 as DFQATT and CDR2 as SNEGSKA (reference sequence). The CDR3: CSARAGTSGNHEQYF. CDR3 coding DNA: TGCAGTGCTAGGGCCGGGACTAGCGGGAACCACGAGCAGTACTTC.

This chain uses TRBV15 with TRBJ2-1; D unclear. Germline lookup yields CDR1 LNHNV and CDR2 YYDKDF (reference sequence). The CDR3 sequence is 15 residues long. V lost 0 bases and J 6 bases, leaving 12 bases between the germline ends. CDR3 bases: TGTGCCACCAGCAGAGAAGGTGGTTCGCGCAATGAGCAGTTCTTC. Protein sequence: CATSREGGSRNEQFF.

A single count supports this clonotype. The chain carries TRBV7-9 and TRBJ1-2; D uncertain. Germline V CDR1 and CDR2: SEHNR, FQNEAQ (reference sequence). Trimming shortened V by 1 base and J by 13 bases, and 13 bases separated the two germline ends. The length of the CDR3 is 12 residues. The CDR3 bases are TGTGCCAGCAGCTTAGTTGGCGGATTGTGCACCTTC. Translating gives CASSLVGGLCTF.

The rearrangement links TRBV12-5 to TRBJ1-1, with a weak D call TRBD1 (6 bases). Germline assignment: CDR1 LGHNT and CDR2 FRNRAP. Trimming pared 4 bases from V and 7 bases from J, leaving 10 bases between. This CDR3 is built from 12 residues. The CDR3 sequence is CASGSSRGEAFF. CDR3 sequence (DNA): TGTGCTAGTGGTTCGTCCAGGGGTGAAGCTTTCTTT.

This chain connects TRBV5-1 to TRBJ2-5, with D perhaps TRBD1 or TRBD2 (5 bases each). V was clipped by 6 bases and J by 2 bases, with 17 bases between them. CDR3 length: 15 residues. The germline CDR1 and CDR2 sequences are SGHRS and YFSETQ. CDR3 region: CASTLGGGKQETQYF. DNA for the CDR3: TGCGCCAGCACCCTCGGTGGGGGAAAGCAAGAGACCCAGTACTTC.

The J gene is TRBJ1-1, the V gene TRBV9; D is unclear. The germline CDR1 and CDR2 sequences are SGDLS and YYNGEE. CDR3 size: 15 residues. V lost 0 bases and J lost 1, with 10 bases in between. The CDR3 coding sequence is TGTGCCAGCAGCGTAGGGGCGGCGCCGAACACTGAAGCTTTCTTT. Protein: CASSVGAAPNTEAFF. Full variable domain (rest looked up from reference TRBV9 and TRBJ1-1): DSGVTQTPKHLITATGQRVTLRCSPRSGDLSVYWYQQSLDQGLQFLIQYYNGEERAKGNILERFSAQQFPDLHSELNLSSLELGDSALYFCASSVGAAPNTEAFFGQGTRLTVV.

This chain links TRBV27 with TRBJ2-7; D possibly corresponds to TRBD1 (7 bases). Germline V gives CDR1 MNHEY, CDR2 SMNVEV (reference sequence). Trimming removed 5 bases from V and 2 bases from J, with 13 bases in between. This CDR3 comprises 14 residues. The CDR3 here is CASSAARGAYEQYF. In nucleotides, the CDR3 is TGTGCCAGCAGTGCCGCCAGGGGGGCCTACGAGCAGTACTTC.

The chain uses TRBV7-2 and TRBJ2-4; D remains ambiguous. The CDR3 has 15 residues. Deletions cut 5 bases from V and 6 bases from J, with 17 bases between. Germline CDR1 SGHTA, CDR2 FQGNSA. CDR3 loop: CASSPSGERRNIQYF. The CDR3 DNA reads TGTGCCAGCAGCCCAAGTGGGGAAAGGAGAAACATTCAGTACTTC.

J is TRBJ1-2 and V is TRBV6-5; D is uncertain. The germline gives CDR1 MNHEY, CDR2 SVGAGI. The CDR3 spans 14 residues. V shed 4 bases and J shed 0 bases, with 9 bases lying between them. The chain's CDR3 is CASSLTATNYGYTF. The CDR3 DNA is TGTGCCAGCAGTTTGACGGCGACTAACTATGGCTACACCTTC.

The chain carries TRBV30 and TRBJ2-2, with D hard to call. V lost 2 bases and J 6 bases, leaving 7 bases between the germline ends. Germline V gene sequence: CDR1 GTSNPN, CDR2 SVGIG (reference sequence). The CDR3 has 12 residues. CDR3 bases: TGTGCCTGGAGTAGGGCTCCCGGGGAGCTGTTTTTT. Translated, it gives CAWSRAPGELFF.

The chain has TRBV9 and TRBJ2-3, with D unresolved. Germline CDR1 reads SGDLS; CDR2 reads YYNGEE. The CDR3 is made up of 17 amino acids. Trimming took off 3 bases at V and 4 bases at J, with 21 bases between the two ends. The CDR3 DNA sequence: TGTGCCAGCAGCGCTCGAGAGTCTGGACCTTCGGCAGATACGCAGTATTTT. It specifies CASSARESGPSADTQYF. Supplemented by reference TRBV9 and TRBJ2-3, the full variable domain reads DSGVTQTPKHLITATGQRVTLRCSPRSGDLSVYWYQQSLDQGLQFLIQYYNGEERAKGNILERFSAQQFPDLHSELNLSSLELGDSALYFCASSARESGPSADTQYFGPGTRLTVL.

This clonotype was picked up one time. Its ends do not fully match the called genes, so a read error is possible. CDR3 DNA: TGCGCCATCAGCCCGGGACAGGGGGCTTACGAGCAGTACTTC. Translating it yields CAISPGQGAYEQYF. This chain joins TRBV10-3 and TRBJ2-7; 12 bases map to TRBD1. The CDR3 length is 14 residues. Germline V gives CDR1 ENHRY, CDR2 SYGVKD.